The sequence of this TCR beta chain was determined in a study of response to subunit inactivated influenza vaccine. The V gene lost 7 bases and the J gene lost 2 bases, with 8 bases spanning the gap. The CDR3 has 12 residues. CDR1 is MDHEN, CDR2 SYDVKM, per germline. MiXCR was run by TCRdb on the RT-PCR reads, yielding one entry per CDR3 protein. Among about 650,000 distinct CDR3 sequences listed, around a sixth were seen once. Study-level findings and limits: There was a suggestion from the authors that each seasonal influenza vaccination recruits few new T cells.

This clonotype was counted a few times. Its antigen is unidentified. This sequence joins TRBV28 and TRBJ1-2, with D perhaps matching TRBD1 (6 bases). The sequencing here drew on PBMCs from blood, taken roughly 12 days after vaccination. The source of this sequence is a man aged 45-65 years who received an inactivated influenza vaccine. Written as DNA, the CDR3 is TGTGCCAGCAAGGACAGAAACTATGGCTACACCTTC. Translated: CASKDRNYGYTF.